The clone carrying this TCR beta chain was seen a few times. Antigen specificity is unknown. This sample stems from a study of CD8+ T cells in alopecia areata. Study background: The study gave treated patients oral tofacitinib at 5 to 10 mg twice daily.

The researchers isolated CD4+ and CD8+ T cells from PBMCs by sorting. Study conclusions and caveats: Compared with normal scalp, lesional scalp had higher clonality and more expanded CD8+ clones.

Extraction and reverse transcription of RNA yielded cDNA as the sequencing template. TCRdb's table, derived via immunoSEQ multiplex PCR, lists solely in-frame clones and lacks some. Of more than 100,000 clones in the sample, approximately 53% were seen once. This sequence was found in a human donor with alopecia areata. Sequences were derived from CD4+ T cells sorted from blood, sampled at week 0.

CDR3 amino acids: CASSSLDRYGTEAFF. Written as DNA, the CDR3 is TGTGCCAGCAGTTCCCTGGACAGGTACGGCACTGAAGCTTTCTTT. The chain uses TRBV27 and TRBJ1-1, with 7 positions matching TRBD1. The V gene's germline CDR1 is MNHEY and CDR2 SMNVEV (reference sequence). With 4 bases clipped from V and 4 bases from J, the junction kept 9 bases outside the gene matches. This CDR3 is 15 amino acids long.